The 22 T cell receptor beta chains below all came from one sample that was sequenced in a study of CD4 and CD8 cells across lung adenocarcinoma regions. TCRdb reprocessed the PCR reads via MiXCR and lists one record per CDR3 protein. Seen here are more than 9,000 distinct CDR3 sequences, around 51% observed once, and the top ten hold about 20%. The source material was CD4+ T cells from the margin of a lung tumor. All receptors derive from a male donor with lung adenocarcinoma. The CD4 and CD8 labels of this study may be unreliable.

The V gene is TRBV6-5, the J gene TRBJ1-3; a weak D match, TRBD1 (5 bases). CDR3 length: 14 amino acids. V lost 2 bases and J 2 bases, leaving 7 bases between the germline ends. CDR1 is MNHEY and CDR2 is SVGAGI in the germline V gene. DNA for the CDR3: TGTGCCAGCAGTTACGGACAACCTGGAAACACCATATATTTT. Translation: CASSYGQPGNTIYF.

The chain combines TRBV9 with TRBJ1-2; perhaps TRBD1 as D (6 bases). The V gene's germline CDR1 is SGDLS and CDR2 YYNGEE. V was pared by 4 bases and J by 7 bases, with 23 bases between. CDR3 size: 16 residues. CDR3 residues: CASSPGDTELTSGYTF. The DNA for the CDR3 is TGTGCCAGCAGCCCCGGGGACACGGAACTTACCAGTGGCTACACCTTC.

This chain uses TRBV6-5 with TRBJ2-3; 8 bases agree with TRBD2. Per the germline V gene, CDR1 is MNHEY and CDR2 is SVGAGI. Trimming at V came to 4 bases and at J to 9 bases, leaving 24 bases not matched to a gene. The CDR3 extends over 19 amino acids. The CDR3 protein is CASSSTGVAGLRRKNTQYF. CDR3 DNA sequence: TGTGCCAGCAGTTCCACCGGAGTAGCGGGGCTGCGACGCAAAAACACGCAGTATTTT.

By frequency in the sample, this clonotype is medium-sized. The chain joins TRBV12-3 or TRBV12-4 to TRBJ2-5; tentative D call: TRBD2 (5 bases). Matching the DNA end better, TRBJ2-7 makes the J call doubtful. The CDR3 has 14 amino acids. The CDR3 DNA follows: TGTGCCAGCAGTTACGGGGTGACGTCCAGCGAGCAGTACGTC. Protein: CASSYGVTSSEQYV.

This rearrangement joins TRBV12-5 to TRBJ2-1; D is perhaps TRBD1 or TRBD2 (6 bases each). This CDR3 contains 20 residues. V lost 5 bases to trimming and J lost 6 bases, with 32 bases between them. CDR1 LGHNT and CDR2 FRNRAP come from the germline V gene. In nucleotides, the CDR3 is TGTGCTAGTGGTCTCGTGGGGGGCGGCCCATATAGTGCGTATCCCAATGAGCAGTTCTTC. Amino acid sequence: CASGLVGGGPYSAYPNEQFF.

Turning to this clonotype: An end of the junction differs from the germline gene, which may be a read error. This chain links TRBV6-1 with TRBJ2-3, with D perhaps being TRBD1 or TRBD2 (5 bases each). The length of the CDR3 is 14 residues. Germline assignment: CDR1 MNHNS and CDR2 SASEGT. CDR3 sequence: CASRGPLATNIQYF. The CDR3 DNA sequence: TGTGCCAGCAGGGGGCCGCTAGCCACAAATATTCAGTATTTC.

This clonotype was picked up one time. The CDR3 spells CASSVGRSGGVTGELFF. Here the CDR3 DNA reads TGTGCCAGCAGTGTCGGCAGGAGTGGAGGGGTCACCGGGGAGCTGTTTTTT. The genes are TRBV6-1 and TRBJ2-2; a weak D match, TRBD2 (6 bases). Germline assignment: CDR1 MNHNS and CDR2 SASEGT. The CDR3 loop spans 17 amino acids. Trimming took 4 bases from V and 4 from J, leaving 19 bases between them.

This clonotype has only a few counts. Written as DNA, the CDR3 is TGTGCCAGCAGTGAAGGACAGGGGGCGTCGGGAGAGACCCAGTACTTC. It is translated as CASSEGQGASGETQYF. The chain employs TRBV6-1 and TRBJ2-1, with 10 bases matching TRBD1. The J call is uncertain, as TRBJ2-5 better fits the DNA end. In germline, CDR1 is MNHNS, CDR2 SASEGT. This CDR3 is 16 amino acids long.

This clonotype has only a few counts. The chain recombines TRBV6-1 with TRBJ2-1, with 9 bases lining up with TRBD2. This CDR3 region has 14 residues. From germline, CDR1 is MNHNS and CDR2 SASEGT. Losses at the gene ends were 6 bases for V and 5 bases for J; bases not matched to a gene: 5. CDR3 amino acids: CASRTSGSNNEQFF. The CDR3 coding sequence is TGTGCCAGCAGGACTAGCGGCTCTAACAATGAGCAGTTCTTC.

This clonotype was seen many times. The V call is TRBV7-2, the J call TRBJ2-7, with 11 bases identical to TRBD2. Germline CDR1 reads SGHTA; CDR2 reads FQGNSA. The CDR3 extends over 15 amino acids. After removal of 5 bases from V and 3 bases from J, the junction contained 6 bases not matched to a gene. The CDR3 loop is CASSRDLAGGYEQYF. The CDR3 nucleotides are TGTGCCAGCAGCCGTGACCTAGCGGGAGGCTACGAGCAGTACTTC.

The rearrangement uses TRBV6-1 and TRBJ1-6; 7 bases are a match to TRBD1. V lost 9 bases and J lost 5; bases outside the gene matches: 4. Germline V gene lookup returns CDR1 MNHNS and CDR2 SASEGT. The CDR3 extends over 13 amino acids. CDR3 residues: CASGTAHNSPLHF. CDR3 coding DNA: TGTGCCAGTGGGACAGCTCATAATTCACCCCTCCACTTT.

The sample holds one count of this clonotype. The gene calls are TRBV7-2 and TRBJ2-1; no reliable D call. Trimming shortened V by 1 base and J by 1 base, and 2 bases separated the two germline ends. This CDR3 is built from 13 residues. Looked up from germline, CDR1 is SGHTA and CDR2 is FQGNSA. Here the CDR3 reads CASSLVSYNEQFF. In DNA form, the CDR3 reads TGTGCCAGCAGCTTAGTTTCCTACAATGAGCAGTTCTTC. The whole variable domain, remainder taken from reference TRBV7-2 and TRBJ2-1, is GAGVSQSPSNKVTEKGKDVELRCDPISGHTALYWYRQSLGQGLEFLIYFQGNSAPDKSGLPSDRFSAERTGGSVSTLTIQRTQQEDSAVYLCASSLVSYNEQFFGPGTRLTVL.

As concerns this clonotype: The junction does not match germline at one end; this may be a read error. The rearrangement uses TRBV27 and TRBJ2-1, with 12 bases matching TRBD2. This CDR3 is 14 amino acids long. The germline gives CDR1 MNHEY, CDR2 SMNVEV (reference sequence). The CDR3 DNA is TGTGCCAGCAGTCCCGCTCGGACTAGCGGGACTCTGCTCTTC. This encodes CASSPARTSGTLLF.

This clonotype was found once. This rearrangement joins TRBV27 to TRBJ2-5; 10 bases are shared with TRBD1. The closer fit of TRBJ2-7 to the DNA end suggests the J call may be wrong. Germline-derived CDR1 and CDR2 are MNHEY and SMNVEV (reference sequence). The CDR3 is 16 amino acids. In nucleotides, the CDR3 is TGTGCCAGCAGTGGGACGAGGAGGACAGGGGGTGGCGAGCAGTACTTC. It translates to CASSGTRRTGGGEQYF.

A note on this clonotype: A much larger clone lies a single base off, so this may be a read error. V and J are TRBV7-2 and TRBJ2-1; TRBD1 aligns across 8 bases. The V gene end was trimmed by 1 base and the J gene end by 10 bases; junction bases not matched to a gene: 9. Germline assignment: CDR1 SGHTA and CDR2 FQGNSA. The CDR3 is 15 residues long. The CDR3 loop is CASSLGQGASYEQFF. CDR3 bases: TGTGCCAGCAGCTTAGGGCAGGGGGCGTCCTACGAGCAGTTCTTC.

The rearrangement uses TRBV6-1 and TRBJ1-2; unclear D gene. The CDR3 loop spans 14 amino acids. Germline lookup yields CDR1 MNHNS and CDR2 SASEGT. V was cut by 2 bases and J by 3 bases, with 10 bases left in between. This chain's CDR3 is CASSEIRSYYGYTF. The CDR3 region has the DNA TGTGCCAGCAGTGAAATTAGGAGTTACTATGGCTACACCTTC.

V and J are TRBV27 and TRBJ2-1; perhaps TRBD2 as D (6 bases). The CDR3 consists of 15 residues. Trimming left V 4 bases short and J 0 bases short, with 10 bases between. Germline values: CDR1 MNHEY, CDR2 SMNVEV (reference sequence). The CDR3 DNA sequence: TGTGCCAGCAGTTCCGCGGGATCCTCCTACAATGAGCAGTTCTTC. It codes for CASSSAGSSYNEQFF.

Of note for this clonotype: Germline is not matched at one junction end, which may reflect a read error. The V gene is TRBV7-7, the J gene TRBJ2-5, with TRBD2 identical over 9 bases. The V gene's germline CDR1 is SSHAT and CDR2 FNYEAQ (reference sequence). The CDR3 contains 18 residues. Written as DNA, the CDR3 is TGTGCTAGCAGCTTAGCGAGGGCGGGGGGGCGTGGAGGAGAGACCCAGTACTTC. It codes for CASSLARAGGRGGETQYF.

This clonotype qualifies as medium-sized. The chain employs TRBV7-2 and TRBJ1-3; the match to TRBD1 covers 8 bases. The CDR3 consists of 17 residues. CDR1 SGHTA and CDR2 FQGNSA come from the germline V gene. The J segment lost 4 bases and the V segment lost 2 bases, leaving 10 bases of the junction unmatched. DNA for the CDR3: TGTGCCAGCAGCTTATACGCAGCGGCAGGGGGCGGAAACACCATATATTTT. Residues: CASSLYAAAGGGNTIYF.

The chain links TRBV27 to TRBJ2-3; 9 nucleotides agree with TRBD2. With 7 bases clipped from V and 4 bases from J, the junction kept 9 bases outside the gene matches. Germline V CDR1 and CDR2: MNHEY, SMNVEV (reference sequence). CDR3 size: 15 residues. The CDR3 DNA sequence: TGTGCCAGCACCGGTAGCGGGAGATCCGCAGATACGCAGTATTTT. It encodes CASTGSGRSADTQYF.

The chain carries TRBV7-8 and TRBJ2-1, with 10 bases fitting TRBD2. Germline-derived CDR1 and CDR2 are SGHVS and FQNEAQ. This CDR3 contains 16 residues. V dropped 5 bases and J dropped 9; count of bases not matched to a gene: 13. The CDR3 DNA reads as TGTGCCAGCAGCGAAGACGTAGCGGGGGGATACGGTGAGCAGTTCTTC. It yields the protein CASSEDVAGGYGEQFF.

A few counts support this clonotype. A much larger clone is a single base away; this may be a read error. The chain recombines TRBV7-3 with TRBJ2-1; 9 nucleotides line up with TRBD2. With the DNA end fitting TRBJ2-7 better, the J assignment may be wrong. This CDR3 spans 15 amino acids. Germline-derived CDR1 and CDR2 are SGHTA and FQGTGA. Here the CDR3 DNA reads TGTGCCAGCAGCCCCTGGACTAGCGCCTACAATGAGCAGTACTTC. Protein: CASSPWTSAYNEQYF.